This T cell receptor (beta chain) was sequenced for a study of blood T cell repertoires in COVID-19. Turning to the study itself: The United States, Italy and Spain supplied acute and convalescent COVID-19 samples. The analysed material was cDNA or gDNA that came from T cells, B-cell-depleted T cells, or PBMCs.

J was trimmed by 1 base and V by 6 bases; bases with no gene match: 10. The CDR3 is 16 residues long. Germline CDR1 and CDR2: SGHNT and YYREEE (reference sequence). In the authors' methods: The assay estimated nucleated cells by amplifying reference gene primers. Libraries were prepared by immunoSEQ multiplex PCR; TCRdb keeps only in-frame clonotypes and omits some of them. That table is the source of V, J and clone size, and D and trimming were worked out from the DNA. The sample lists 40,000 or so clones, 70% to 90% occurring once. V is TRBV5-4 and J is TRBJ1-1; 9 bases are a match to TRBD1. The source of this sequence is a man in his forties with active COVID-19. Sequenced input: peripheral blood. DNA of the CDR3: TGTGCCAGCACCCCCCGACAGGGGGAATGGAACACTGAAGCTTTCTTT. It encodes CASTPRQGEWNTEAFF.